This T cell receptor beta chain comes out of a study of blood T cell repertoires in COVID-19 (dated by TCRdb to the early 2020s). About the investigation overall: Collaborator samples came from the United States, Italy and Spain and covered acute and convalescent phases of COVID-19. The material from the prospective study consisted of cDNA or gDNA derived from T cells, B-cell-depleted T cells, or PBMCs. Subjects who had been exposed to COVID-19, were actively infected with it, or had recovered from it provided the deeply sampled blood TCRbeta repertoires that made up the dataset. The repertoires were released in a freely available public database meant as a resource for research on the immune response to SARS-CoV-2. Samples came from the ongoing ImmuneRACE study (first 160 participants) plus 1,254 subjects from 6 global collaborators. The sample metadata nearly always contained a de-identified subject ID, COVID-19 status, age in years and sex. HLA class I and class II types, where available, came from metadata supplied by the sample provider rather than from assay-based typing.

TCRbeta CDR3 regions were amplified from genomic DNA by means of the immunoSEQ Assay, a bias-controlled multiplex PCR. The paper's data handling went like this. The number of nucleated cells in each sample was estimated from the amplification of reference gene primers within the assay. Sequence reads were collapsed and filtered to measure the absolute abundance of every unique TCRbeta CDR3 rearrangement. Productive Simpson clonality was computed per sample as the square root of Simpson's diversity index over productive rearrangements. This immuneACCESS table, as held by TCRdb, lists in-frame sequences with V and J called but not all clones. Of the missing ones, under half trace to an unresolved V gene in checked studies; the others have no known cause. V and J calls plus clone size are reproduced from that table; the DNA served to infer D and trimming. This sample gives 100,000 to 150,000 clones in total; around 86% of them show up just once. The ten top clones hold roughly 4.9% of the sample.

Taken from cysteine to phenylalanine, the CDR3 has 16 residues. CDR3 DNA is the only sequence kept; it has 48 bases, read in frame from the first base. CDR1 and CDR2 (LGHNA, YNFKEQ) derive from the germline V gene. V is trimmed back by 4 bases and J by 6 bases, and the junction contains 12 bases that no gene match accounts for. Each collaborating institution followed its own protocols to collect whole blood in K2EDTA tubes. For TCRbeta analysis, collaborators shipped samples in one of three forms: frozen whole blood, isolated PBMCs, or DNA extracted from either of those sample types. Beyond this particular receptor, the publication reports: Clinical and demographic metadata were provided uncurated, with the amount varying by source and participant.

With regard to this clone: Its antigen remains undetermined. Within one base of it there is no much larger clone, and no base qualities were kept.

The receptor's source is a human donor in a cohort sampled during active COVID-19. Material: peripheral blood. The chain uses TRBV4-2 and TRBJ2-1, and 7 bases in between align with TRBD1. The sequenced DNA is TGTGCCAGCAGCCTCATTGAGGGACAGAGGGTCAATGAGCAGTTCTTC. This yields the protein CASSLIEGQRVNEQFF.